Given below is one T cell receptor beta chain in context. Per germline, CDR1 SGHTA and CDR2 FQGNSA. The CDR3 contains 16 residues. V was shortened by 2 bases and J by 2 bases, with 16 bases between the two germline ends. This entry comes from a study of cytomegalovirus exposure and HLA in healthy donors. In the PCR, 60 Vbeta and 13 Jbeta primers were used. Assay: immunoSEQ multiplex PCR; the TCRdb copy retains only in-frame clones and omits some. Altogether about 100,000 clones are present, about 79% being singletons, with the ten largest covering over 4%. Sequenced: PBMCs. The V and J genes are TRBV7-2 and TRBJ2-7; D may be TRBD2 (6 bases). The receptor was isolated from a female donor in good health and CMV-seropositive. The DNA for the CDR3 is TGTGCCAGCAGCTTAAGGGGAGGTCAGGGCGCCTACGAGCAGTACTTC. Protein product: CASSLRGGQGAYEQYF.